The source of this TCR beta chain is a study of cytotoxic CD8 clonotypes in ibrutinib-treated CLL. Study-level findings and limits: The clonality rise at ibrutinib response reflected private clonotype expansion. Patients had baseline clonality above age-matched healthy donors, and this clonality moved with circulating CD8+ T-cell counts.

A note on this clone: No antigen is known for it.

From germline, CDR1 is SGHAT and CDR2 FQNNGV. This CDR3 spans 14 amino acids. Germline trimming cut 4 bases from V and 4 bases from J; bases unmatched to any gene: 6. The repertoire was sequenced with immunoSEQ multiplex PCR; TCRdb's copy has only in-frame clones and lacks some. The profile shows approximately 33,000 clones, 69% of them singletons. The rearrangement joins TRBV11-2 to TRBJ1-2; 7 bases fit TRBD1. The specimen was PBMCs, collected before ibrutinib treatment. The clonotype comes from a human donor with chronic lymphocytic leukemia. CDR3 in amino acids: CASSSGSGGYGYTF. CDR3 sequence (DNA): TGTGCCAGCAGCTCAGGTTCAGGGGGCTATGGCTACACCTTC.